The source of this T cell receptor (beta chain) is a study of Ad26.COV2.S vaccination and SARS-CoV-2 variants. At the level of the study: Ad26.COV2.S arm of COV1001 included the donor. Notes on the study in general: Assessments of TCR breadth and depth may have underestimated the total T cell responses.

From germline, CDR1 is MNHEY and CDR2 SVGAGI. V gave up 7 bases and J gave up 7 bases; unmatched junction bases: 13. This CDR3 spans 14 amino acids. Indicated treatment: 15 to 20 received Ad26.COV2.S at low or high dose, single or two shots; about 5 received placebo; per-sample allocation not given. Each sample was drawn 63 days after the first injection (of vaccine or placebo). A Boston adult aged 18-55 years was the donor. Profiled with immunoSEQ multiplex PCR; TCRdb holds only in-frame clones, not every one. The repertoire holds around 250,000 clones, with around 87% as singletons. Worth noting for this clone: Antigen specificity is unknown.

The chain couples TRBV6-5 to TRBJ2-7; 7 positions agree with TRBD1. This sequence originates from a person between 18 and 59 years old who received the Ad26.COV2.S COVID-19 vaccine or a placebo. Here the sequenced sample was peripheral blood, taken in a trial of Ad26.COV2.S vaccine versus placebo. The CDR3 sequence is CASTSGGPSREQYF. CDR3 DNA sequence: TGTGCCAGCACCTCAGGGGGACCCTCGAGGGAGCAGTACTTC.